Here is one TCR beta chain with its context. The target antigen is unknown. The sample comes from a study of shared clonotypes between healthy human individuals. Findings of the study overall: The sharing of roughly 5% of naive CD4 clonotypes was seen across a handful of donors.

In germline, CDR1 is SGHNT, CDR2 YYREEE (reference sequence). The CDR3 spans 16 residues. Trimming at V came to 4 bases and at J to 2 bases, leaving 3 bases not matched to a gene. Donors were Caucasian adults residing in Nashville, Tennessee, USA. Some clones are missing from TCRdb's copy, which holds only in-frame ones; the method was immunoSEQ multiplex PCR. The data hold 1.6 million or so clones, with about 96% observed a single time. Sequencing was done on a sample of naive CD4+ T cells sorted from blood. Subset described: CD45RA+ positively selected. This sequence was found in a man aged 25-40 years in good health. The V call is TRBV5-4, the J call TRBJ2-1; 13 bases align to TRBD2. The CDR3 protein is CASSRTSGSPYNEQFF. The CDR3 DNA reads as TGTGCCAGCAGCCGGACTAGCGGGAGTCCCTACAATGAGCAGTTCTTC.